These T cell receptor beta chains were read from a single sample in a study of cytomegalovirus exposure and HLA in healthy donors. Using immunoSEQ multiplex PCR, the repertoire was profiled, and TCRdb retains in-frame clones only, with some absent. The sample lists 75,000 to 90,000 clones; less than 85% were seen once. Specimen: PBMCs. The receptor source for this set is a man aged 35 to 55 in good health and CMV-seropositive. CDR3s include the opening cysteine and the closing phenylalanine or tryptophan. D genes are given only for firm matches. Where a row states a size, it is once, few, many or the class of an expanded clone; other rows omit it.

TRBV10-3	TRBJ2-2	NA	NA	TGTGCCATCAGCGGGGGTAGCACCGGGGAGCTGTTTTTT	CAISGGSTGELFF
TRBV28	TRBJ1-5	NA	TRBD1	TGTGCCAGCAGTTTTACAGGGGGCAACGGCAATCAGCCCCAGCATTTT	CASSFTGGNGNQPQHF
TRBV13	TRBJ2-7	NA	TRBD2	TGTGCCAGCAGCTACACCGGCGGGAGCCACTCCTACGAGCAGTACTTC	CASSYTGGSHSYEQYF
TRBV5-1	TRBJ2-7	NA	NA	TGCGCCAGCAGCCCCGGAGGGTGGCCCACCTACGAGCAGTACTTC	CASSPGGWPTYEQYF
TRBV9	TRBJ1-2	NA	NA	TGTGCCAGCAGCGTAGGGACAGCAGCTAACTATGGCTACACCTTC	CASSVGTAANYGYTF
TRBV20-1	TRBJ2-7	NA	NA	TGCAGTGCTAGAGATGAGTACGAGCAGTACTTC	CSARDEYEQYF
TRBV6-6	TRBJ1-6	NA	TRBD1	TGTGCCAGCAGCAGGGACAGGGGGCATAATTCACCCCTCCACTTT	CASSRDRGHNSPLHF
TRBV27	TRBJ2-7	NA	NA	TGTGCCAGCAGTCCATCGCCAGGGGACCCCTACGAGCAGTACTTC	CASSPSPGDPYEQYF
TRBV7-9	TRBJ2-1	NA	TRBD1	TGTGCCAGCAGCTGGGACAGGGGAAGGTCGAGCTCCTACAATGAGCAGTTCTTC	CASSWDRGRSSSYNEQFF
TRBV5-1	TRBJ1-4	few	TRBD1	TGCGCCAGCAGCTTCTCGGGACAGGGGGATGAAAAACTGTTTTTT	CASSFSGQGDEKLFF
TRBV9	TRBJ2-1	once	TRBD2	TGTGCCAGCAGCGTAGAGGCGGGGGGGAGGAATGAGCAGTTCTTC	CASSVEAGGRNEQFF
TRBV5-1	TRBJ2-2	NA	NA	TGCGCCAGCGGCGAGACAGTGAACACCGGGGAGCTGTTTTTT	CASGETVNTGELFF
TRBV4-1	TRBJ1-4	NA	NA	TGCGCCAGCAGCCAAGATACGCGGACATTGGTCTTT	CASSQDTRTLVF
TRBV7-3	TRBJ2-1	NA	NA	TGTGCCAGCAGCTTAAACGGCAGGGGCGCCCAAAATGAGCAGTTCTTC	CASSLNGRGAQNEQFF
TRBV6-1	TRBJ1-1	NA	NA	TGTGCCAGCAAGAGGCCTGTGAACACTGAAGCTTTCTTT	CASKRPVNTEAFF
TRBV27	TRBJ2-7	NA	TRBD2	TGTGCCAGCAGTTTATTGCTAGCGGGGGCGTCGGGCGAGCAGTACTTC	CASSLLLAGASGEQYF
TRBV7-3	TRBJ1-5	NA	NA	TGTGCCAGCAGCTTTGTCGGAGATAGCAATCAGCCCCAGCATTTT	CASSFVGDSNQPQHF
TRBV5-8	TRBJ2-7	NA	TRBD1	TGTGCCAGCAGGGAGACAGGGGGCGGTTTGCAGTACTTC	CASRETGGGLQYF
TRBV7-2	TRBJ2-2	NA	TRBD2	TGTGCCAGCAGCTTAGGGACTAGCGGGGGGCAAGGCGGGGAGCTGTTTTTT	CASSLGTSGGQGGELFF
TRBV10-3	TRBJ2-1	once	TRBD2	TGTGCCATCAGTGAGACTAGCGGGAGGTCCAATGAGCAGTTCTTC	CAISETSGRSNEQFF
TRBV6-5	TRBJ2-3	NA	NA	TGTGCCAGCAGTTCGTACTACACGCAGTATTTT	CASSSYYTQYF
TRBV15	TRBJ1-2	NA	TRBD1	TGTGCCACCAGCAGATCTCGGACAGGGGGCGCATATGGCTACACCTTC	CATSRSRTGGAYGYTF
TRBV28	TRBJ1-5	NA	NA	TGTGCCAGCAGTTTTAGGGGACCGGGGGGTGGGCAGCCCCAGCATTTT	CASSFRGPGGGQPQHF
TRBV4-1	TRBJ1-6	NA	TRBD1	TGCGCCAGCAGTCCACTCAGGGGGCTTTCACCCCTCCACTTT	CASSPLRGLSPLHF
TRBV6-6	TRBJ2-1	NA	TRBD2	TGTGCCAGCACCCAGGACGGGAGGGCACTGTTCTTC	CASTQDGRALFF
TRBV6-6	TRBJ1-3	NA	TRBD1	TGTGCCAGCAGCCCCACCGGGACAGGGGGAAACACCATATATTTT	CASSPTGTGGNTIYF
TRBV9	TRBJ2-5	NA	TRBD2	TGTGCCAGCAGCCCCCGACTAGCGGGAGGGAGAGAGACCCAGTACTTC	CASSPRLAGGRETQYF
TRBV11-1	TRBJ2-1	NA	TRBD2	TGTGCCAGCAGCCCAAGGAGCGGGAGTTACAATGAGCAGTTCTTC	CASSPRSGSYNEQFF
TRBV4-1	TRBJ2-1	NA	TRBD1	TGCGCCAGCAGCCAAGAAGGCACAGGGGGCGCCCACAATGAGCAGTTCTTC	CASSQEGTGGAHNEQFF
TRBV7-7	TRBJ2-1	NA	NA	TGTGCTAGCAGCCTTAACGTAGACTCCTACAATGAGCAGTTCTTC	CASSLNVDSYNEQFF
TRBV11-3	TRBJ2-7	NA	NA	TGTGCCAGCAGCTTAGGTCGGTTCTTTACCTACGAGCAGTACTTC	CASSLGRFFTYEQYF
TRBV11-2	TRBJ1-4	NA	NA	TGTGCCAGCAGCGGCCGGGATGAGGGGAGGAATGAAAAACTGTTTTTT	CASSGRDEGRNEKLFF
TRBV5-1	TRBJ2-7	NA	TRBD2	TGCGCCAGCAGCTTGGGTCTTAGCGGGGCCTCCTACGAGCAGTACTTC	CASSLGLSGASYEQYF
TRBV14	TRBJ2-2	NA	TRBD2	TGTGCCAGCAGCCAAGTTGGGGGGGACCCGGGCACCGGGGAGCTGTTTTTT	CASSQVGGDPGTGELFF
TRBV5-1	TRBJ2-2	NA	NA	TGCGCCAGCAGCTTGGGTAGTTACACCGGGGAGCTGTTTTTT	CASSLGSYTGELFF
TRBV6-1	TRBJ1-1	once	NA	TGTGCCAGCAGTGAAATCTTAACTTTCTTT	CASSEILTFF
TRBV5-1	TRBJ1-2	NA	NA	TGCGCCAGCAGCTTGGGGCCGGAGAGCTGGGGCTACACCTTC	CASSLGPESWGYTF
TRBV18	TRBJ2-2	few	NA	TGTGCCAGCCATGGTGCGGGGAGAACCGGGGAGCTGTTTTTT	CASHGAGRTGELFF
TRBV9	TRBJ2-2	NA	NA	TGTGCCAGCAGCGTAGGTGTGGGCCCTAACACCGGGGAGCTGTTTTTT	CASSVGVGPNTGELFF
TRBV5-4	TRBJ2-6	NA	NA	TGTGCCAGCAGCTTGCGACAGGAGAGCTCTGGGGCCAACGTCCTGACTTTC	CASSLRQESSGANVLTF
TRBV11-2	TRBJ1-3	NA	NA	TGTGCCAGCAGCTTGTTCCAGGGAGGTGCTGGAAACACCATATATTTT	CASSLFQGGAGNTIYF
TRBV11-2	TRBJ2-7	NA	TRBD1	TGTGCCAGCAGCTTAGGCGAGGGGGCGTACTCCTACGAGCAGTACTTC	CASSLGEGAYSYEQYF
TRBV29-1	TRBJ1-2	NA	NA	TGCAGCGAACAGAAGTATACTAACTATGGCTACACCTTC	CSEQKYTNYGYTF
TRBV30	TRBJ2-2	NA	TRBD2	TGTGCCTGGAGTCTTGGGGGGGGTGGCACCGGGGAGCTGTTTTTT	CAWSLGGGGTGELFF
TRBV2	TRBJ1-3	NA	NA	TGTGCCAGCAGTTCCCGACAGGCTGGAAACACCATATATTTT	CASSSRQAGNTIYF
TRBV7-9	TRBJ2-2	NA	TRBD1	TGTGCCAGCAGCCAGACAGGGTGGGACACCGGGGAGCTGTTTTTT	CASSQTGWDTGELFF
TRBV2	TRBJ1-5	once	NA	TGTGCCAGCACCGCCGGGGGAGGCAGACCCCAGCATTTT	CASTAGGGRPQHF
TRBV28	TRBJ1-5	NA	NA	TGTGCCAGCAGTTTCGCGGGGGCGGGTCAGCCCCAGCATTTT	CASSFAGAGQPQHF
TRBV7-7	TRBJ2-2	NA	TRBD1	TGTGCTAGCAGCCCGACCCCAGGGGGCGGCACCGGGGAGCTGTTTTTT	CASSPTPGGGTGELFF